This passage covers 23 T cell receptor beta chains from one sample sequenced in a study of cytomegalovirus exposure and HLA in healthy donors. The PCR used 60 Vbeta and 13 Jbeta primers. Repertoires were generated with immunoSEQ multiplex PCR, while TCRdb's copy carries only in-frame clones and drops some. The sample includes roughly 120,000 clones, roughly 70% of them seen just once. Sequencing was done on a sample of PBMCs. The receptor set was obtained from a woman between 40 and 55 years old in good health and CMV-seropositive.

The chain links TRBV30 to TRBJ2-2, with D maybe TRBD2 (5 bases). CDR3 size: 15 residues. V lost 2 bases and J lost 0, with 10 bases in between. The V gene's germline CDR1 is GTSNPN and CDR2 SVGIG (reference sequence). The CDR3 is CAWSRRTSNTGELFF. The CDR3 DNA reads TGTGCCTGGAGTCGGCGGACTTCGAACACCGGGGAGCTGTTTTTT.

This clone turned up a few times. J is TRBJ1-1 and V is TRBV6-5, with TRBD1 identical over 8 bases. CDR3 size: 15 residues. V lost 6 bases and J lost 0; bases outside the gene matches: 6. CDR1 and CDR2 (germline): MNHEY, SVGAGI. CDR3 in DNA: TGTGCCAGCAGCAACCGGGGACAGGTGAACACTGAAGCTTTCTTT. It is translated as CASSNRGQVNTEAFF.

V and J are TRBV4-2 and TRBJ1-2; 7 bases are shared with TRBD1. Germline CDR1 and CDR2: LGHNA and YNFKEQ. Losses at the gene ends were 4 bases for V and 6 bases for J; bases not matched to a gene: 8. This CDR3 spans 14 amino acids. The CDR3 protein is CASSRAGTDDGYTF. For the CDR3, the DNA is TGTGCCAGCAGCCGAGCCGGGACAGATGATGGCTACACCTTC.

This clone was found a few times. The CDR3: CAISGQGSHYEQYF. CDR3 nucleotide sequence: TGTGCCATCAGTGGACAGGGAAGTCATTACGAGCAGTACTTC. The chain is built from TRBV10-3 and TRBJ2-7; 7 nucleotides line up with TRBD1. The junction had 7 bases not matched to a gene; V was cut back by 4 bases and J by 4 bases. The CDR3 has 14 amino acids. Per germline, CDR1 ENHRY and CDR2 SYGVKD.

The chain's CDR3 is CASSDPGLAPTGDNEQFF. CDR3 nucleotides: TGTGCCAGCAGTGATCCCGGACTAGCGCCAACGGGGGACAATGAGCAGTTCTTC. The V call is TRBV25-1, the J call TRBJ2-1; 9 nucleotides line up with TRBD2. The junction had 14 bases not matched to a gene; V was cut back by 3 bases and J by 5 bases. Looked up from germline, CDR1 is MGHDK and CDR2 is SYGVNS. This CDR3 spans 18 amino acids.

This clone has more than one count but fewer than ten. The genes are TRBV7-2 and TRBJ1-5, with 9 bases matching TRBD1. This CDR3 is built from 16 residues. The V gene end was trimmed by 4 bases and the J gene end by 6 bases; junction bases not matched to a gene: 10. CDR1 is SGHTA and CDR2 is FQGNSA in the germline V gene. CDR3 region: CASSSWTGVSGQPQHF. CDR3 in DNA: TGTGCCAGCAGCTCATGGACAGGGGTATCGGGTCAGCCCCAGCATTTT.

As DNA, the CDR3 is TGTGCCAGCAGCCAAGATGCGGACAGCGCCTATGGCTACACCTTC. Its translation: CASSQDADSAYGYTF. This rearrangement joins TRBV14 to TRBJ1-2; perhaps TRBD1 as D (6 bases). CDR1 and CDR2 from the germline V gene are SGHDN and FVKESK. The germline V and J ends were trimmed by 0 bases and 4 bases, with 12 bases remaining between them. The CDR3 loop spans 15 amino acids. Variable domain in full (rest from reference TRBV14 and TRBJ1-2): EAGVTQFPSHSVIEKGQTVTLRCDPISGHDNLYWYRRVMGKEIKFLLHFVKESKQDESGMPNNRFLAERTGGTYSTLKVQPAELEDSGVYFCASSQDADSAYGYTFGSGTRLTVV.

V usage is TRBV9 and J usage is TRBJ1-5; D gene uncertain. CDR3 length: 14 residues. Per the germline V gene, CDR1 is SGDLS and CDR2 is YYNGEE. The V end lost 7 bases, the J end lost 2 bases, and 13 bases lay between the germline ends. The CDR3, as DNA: TGTGCCAGCGGATCCGGGCGGGGCAATCAGCCCCAGCATTTT. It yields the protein CASGSGRGNQPQHF.

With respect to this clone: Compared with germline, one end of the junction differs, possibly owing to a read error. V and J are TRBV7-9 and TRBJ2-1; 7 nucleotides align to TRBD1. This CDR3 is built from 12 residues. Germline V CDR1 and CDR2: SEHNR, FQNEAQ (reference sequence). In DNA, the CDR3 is TGTTCCAGCAGCATCTCAGGGGGTGAGCAGTTCTTC. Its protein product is CSSSISGGEQFF.

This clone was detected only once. CDR3 sequence reads: CATGSKQYF. The CDR3 DNA is TGTGCCACGGGGAGTAAGCAGTACTTC. The J gene is TRBJ2-7, the V gene TRBV3-1 (or the pseudogene TRBV3-2); possible D gene TRBD2, 5 bases. The V gene's germline CDR1 is LGHDT and CDR2 YNNKEL (reference sequence). Trimming cost V 10 bases and J 8 bases, with 9 bases left between them. This CDR3 region has 9 residues.

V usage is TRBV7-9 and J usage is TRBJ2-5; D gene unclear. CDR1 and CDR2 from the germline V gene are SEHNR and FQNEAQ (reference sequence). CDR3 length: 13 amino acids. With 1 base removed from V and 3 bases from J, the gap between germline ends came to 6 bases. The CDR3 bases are TGTGCCAGCAGCTTAGGGTCGGAAGAGACCCAGTACTTC. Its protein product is CASSLGSEETQYF.

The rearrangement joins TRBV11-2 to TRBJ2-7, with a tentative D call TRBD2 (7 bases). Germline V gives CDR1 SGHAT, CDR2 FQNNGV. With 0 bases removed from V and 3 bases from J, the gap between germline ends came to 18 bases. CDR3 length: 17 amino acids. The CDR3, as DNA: TGTGCCAGCAGCTTAGATCTTCGCGGGAGAGGGGGCTACGAGCAGTACTTC. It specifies CASSLDLRGRGGYEQYF.

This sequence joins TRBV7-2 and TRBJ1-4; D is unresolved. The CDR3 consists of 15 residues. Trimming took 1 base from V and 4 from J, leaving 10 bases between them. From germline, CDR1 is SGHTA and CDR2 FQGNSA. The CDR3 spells CASSLVAGNNEKLFF. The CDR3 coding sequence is TGTGCCAGCAGCTTAGTGGCGGGGAATAATGAAAAACTGTTTTTT. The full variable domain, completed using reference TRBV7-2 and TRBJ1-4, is GAGVSQSPSNKVTEKGKDVELRCDPISGHTALYWYRQSLGQGLEFLIYFQGNSAPDKSGLPSDRFSAERTGGSVSTLTIQRTQQEDSAVYLCASSLVAGNNEKLFFGSGTQLSVL.

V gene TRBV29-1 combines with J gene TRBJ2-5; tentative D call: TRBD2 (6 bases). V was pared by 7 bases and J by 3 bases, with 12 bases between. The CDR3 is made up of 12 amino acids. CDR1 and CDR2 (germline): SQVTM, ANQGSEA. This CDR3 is CSAGTRKETQYF. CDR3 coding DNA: TGCAGCGCCGGGACTCGGAAAGAGACCCAGTACTTC.

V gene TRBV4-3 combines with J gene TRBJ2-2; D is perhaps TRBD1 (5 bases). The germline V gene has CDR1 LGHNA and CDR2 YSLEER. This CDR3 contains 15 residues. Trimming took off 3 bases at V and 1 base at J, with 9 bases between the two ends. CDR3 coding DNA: TGCGCCAGCAGCCAGCAGGGTAGGAACACCGGGGAGCTGTTTTTT. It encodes CASSQQGRNTGELFF.

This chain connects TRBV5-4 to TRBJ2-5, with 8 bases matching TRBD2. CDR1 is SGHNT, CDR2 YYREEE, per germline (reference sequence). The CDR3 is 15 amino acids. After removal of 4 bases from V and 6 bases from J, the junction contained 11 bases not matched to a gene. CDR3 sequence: CASSQDGGGTQTQYF. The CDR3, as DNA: TGTGCCAGCAGCCAGGACGGGGGGGGCACGCAGACCCAGTACTTC.

The CDR3 DNA sequence: TGTGCCAGCACCCTCGGGACACACAGGTCCACAGATACGCAGTATTTT. It encodes CASTLGTHRSTDTQYF. This chain joins TRBV5-8 and TRBJ2-3, with D tentatively TRBD1 (6 bases). The CDR3 is 16 amino acids. CDR1 and CDR2 from the germline V gene are SGHTS and YDEGEE. Trimming cost V 6 bases and J 2 bases, with 19 bases left between them.

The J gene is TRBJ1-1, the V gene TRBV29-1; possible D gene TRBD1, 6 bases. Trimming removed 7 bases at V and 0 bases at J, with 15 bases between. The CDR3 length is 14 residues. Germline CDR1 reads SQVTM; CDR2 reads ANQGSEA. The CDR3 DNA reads TGCAGCGCCGAGCCCACAGGGATGAACACTGAAGCTTTCTTT. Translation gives CSAEPTGMNTEAFF. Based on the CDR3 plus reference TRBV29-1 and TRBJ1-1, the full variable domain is SAVISQKPSRDICQRGTSLTIQCQVDSQVTMMFWYRQQPGQSLTLIATANQGSEATYESGFVIDKFPISRPNLTFSTLTVSNMSPEDSSIYLCSAEPTGMNTEAFFGQGTRLTVV.

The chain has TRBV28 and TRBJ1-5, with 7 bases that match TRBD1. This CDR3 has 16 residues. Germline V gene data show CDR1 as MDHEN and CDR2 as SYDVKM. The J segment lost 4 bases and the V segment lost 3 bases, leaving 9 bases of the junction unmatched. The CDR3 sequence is CASSLSPGTANQPQHF. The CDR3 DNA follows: TGTGCCAGCAGTTTGAGCCCCGGGACAGCAAATCAGCCCCAGCATTTT. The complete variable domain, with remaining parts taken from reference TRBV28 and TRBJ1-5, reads DVKVTQSSRYLVKRTGEKVFLECVQDMDHENMFWYRQDPGLGLRLIYFSYDVKMKEKGDIPEGYSVSREKKERFSLILESASTNQTSMYLCASSLSPGTANQPQHFGDGTRLSIL.

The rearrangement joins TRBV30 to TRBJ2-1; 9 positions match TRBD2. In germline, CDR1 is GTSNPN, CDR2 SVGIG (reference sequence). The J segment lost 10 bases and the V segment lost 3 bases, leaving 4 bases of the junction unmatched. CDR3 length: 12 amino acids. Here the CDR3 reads CAWRNSGGEQFF. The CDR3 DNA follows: TGTGCCTGGAGAAACAGCGGGGGGGAGCAGTTCTTC. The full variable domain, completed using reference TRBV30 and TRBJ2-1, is SQTIHQWPATLVQPVGSPLSLECTVEGTSNPNLYWYRQAAGRGLQLLFYSVGIGQISSEVPQNLSASRPQDRQFILSSKKLLLSDSGFYLCAWRNSGGEQFFGPGTRLTVL.

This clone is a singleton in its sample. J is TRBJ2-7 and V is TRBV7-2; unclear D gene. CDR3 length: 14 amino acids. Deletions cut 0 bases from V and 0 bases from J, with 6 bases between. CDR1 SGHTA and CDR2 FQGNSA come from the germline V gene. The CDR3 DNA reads TGTGCCAGCAGCTTAGCGCTAAGCTCCTACGAGCAGTACTTC. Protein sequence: CASSLALSSYEQYF.

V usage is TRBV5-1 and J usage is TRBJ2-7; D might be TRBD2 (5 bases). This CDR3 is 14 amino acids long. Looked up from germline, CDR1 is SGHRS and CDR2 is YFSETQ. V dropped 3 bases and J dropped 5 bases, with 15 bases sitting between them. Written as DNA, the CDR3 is TGCGCCAGCAGCTGGGGTCGGGGTCCGGACGAGCAGTACTTC. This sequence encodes CASSWGRGPDEQYF.

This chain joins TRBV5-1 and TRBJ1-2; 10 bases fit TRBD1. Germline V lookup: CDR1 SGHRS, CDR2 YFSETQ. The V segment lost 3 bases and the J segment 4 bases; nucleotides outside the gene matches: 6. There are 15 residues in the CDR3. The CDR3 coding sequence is TGCGCCAGCAGCTCGACAGGGGGCGCAGGCTATGGCTACACCTTC. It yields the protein CASSSTGGAGYGYTF.